This T cell receptor (beta chain) emerged from a study of molecular identifiers for immune sequencing clone quantification. Study details: Four of five RNA aliquots from roughly 21,000 or 96,000 naive CD8 T cells were sequenced.

Libraries of naive CD8 T cells were made from approximately 22,000 to 940,000 sorted cells. They used 10%, 30% or 50% RNA. Points from the study as a whole: In a background of around 1 million naive cells, spiked Jurkat TCR RNA from one cell was reportedly detectable.

About this clonotype: Its antigen is undetermined.

This CDR3 is 13 amino acids long. Per germline, CDR1 LNHDA and CDR2 SQIVND (reference sequence). Losses at the gene ends were 10 bases for V and 3 bases for J; bases not matched to a gene: 6. Preparation methods for the bulk TCR libraries were those previously described, with listed TCR primers. Via MiXCR, TCRdb re-called the PCR reads, giving one row per CDR3 protein. Of hundreds of thousands of distinct CDR3 sequences listed, 15% to 20% are singletons. This chain links TRBV19 with TRBJ1-5; 7 bases line up with TRBD1. The sample taken for sequencing was naive CD8+ T cells from blood, with Jurkat cell RNA spiked in. Subset denoted: FACS-sorted CD8+CD4-CCR7+CD45RA+ naive T cells. This TCR was recovered from a human donor in good health. Some libraries in this study had Jurkat cell RNA spiked in. This CDR3 reads CAISTGDNQPQHF. DNA for the CDR3: TGTGCCATCTCCACAGGGGACAATCAGCCCCAGCATTTT.